Each of the 4 T cell receptor beta chains below was sequenced from the same sample in a study of lymphopenia after photon versus proton radiotherapy. Measured with immunoSEQ multiplex PCR; TCRdb has only the in-frame clones, and not every one. The data contain 30,000 to 45,000 clones, roughly nine tenths of them singletons. This specimen consisted of peripheral blood, obtained from a patient treated with photon-based radiotherapy. The receptors were sampled from a man in his 60s with cholangiocarcinoma.

This clone is a singleton in its sample. V is TRBV28 and J is TRBJ2-3, with 7 bases aligning to TRBD2. The germline CDR1 and CDR2 sequences are MDHEN and SYDVKM. The CDR3 consists of 14 residues. The ends lost 3 bases at V and 5 bases at J; junction bases unmatched: 5. CDR3: CASSFAGVKDTQYF. The CDR3, as DNA: TGTGCCAGCAGTTTTGCGGGAGTAAAAGATACGCAGTATTTT.

The V gene is TRBV5-6, the J gene TRBJ2-7, with D possibly being TRBD1 or TRBD2 (5 bases each). Looked up from germline, CDR1 is SGHDT and CDR2 is YYEEEE. V shed 4 bases and J shed 9 bases, with 23 bases lying between them. This CDR3 is built from 15 residues. CDR3 region: CASSPGTQKTFGQYF. DNA for the CDR3: TGTGCCAGCAGCCCCGGGACCCAAAAAACGTTCGGGCAGTACTTC.

The genes are TRBV29-1 and TRBJ1-2, with D perhaps matching TRBD1 (6 bases). From germline, CDR1 is SQVTM and CDR2 ANQGSEA. The CDR3 is 15 amino acids. Trimming pared 3 bases from V and 3 bases from J, leaving 17 bases between. The CDR3 spells CSVESGAGGYYGYTF. The CDR3 nucleotides read TGCAGCGTTGAGTCGGGGGCAGGAGGATACTATGGCTACACCTTC.

The chain is built from TRBV19 and TRBJ2-7; no reliable D call. V dropped 7 bases and J dropped 4 bases, with 14 bases sitting between them. This CDR3 comprises 13 residues. Germline V lookup: CDR1 LNHDA, CDR2 SQIVND (reference sequence). The CDR3 protein is CASTDGQRYEQYF. CDR3 in DNA: TGTGCCAGTACCGACGGGCAGAGATACGAGCAGTACTTC.